These 16 T cell receptor beta chains were sequenced from one sample in a study of a mutant IDH1 vaccine in newly diagnosed glioma. Time point indicated: week 23, last vaccination. Vaccine doses each comprised 300 ug of mutant IDH1 20-mer peptide, with topical imiquimod. Method: immunoSEQ multiplex PCR; TCRdb's copy keeps in-frame clones and lacks some. Here the sample spans approximately 67,000 clones, about 80% being singletons. No antigens are known for them. The sample consisted of PBMCs, taken from a glioma patient whose treatment included an IDH1 peptide vaccine. The source of these receptors is a man younger than 35 with glioma.

The chain carries TRBV7-9 and TRBJ2-7; TRBD1 matches 9 bases. Unmatched junction bases numbered 7, after V lost 5 bases and J lost 2 bases. Germline V gives CDR1 SEHNR, CDR2 FQNEAQ (reference sequence). The CDR3 runs to 15 residues. The CDR3 sequence: CASSTIRQGAYEQYF. CDR3 nucleotide sequence: TGTGCCAGCAGCACGATACGACAGGGGGCCTACGAGCAGTACTTC.

The chain has TRBV27 and TRBJ2-7, with D perhaps TRBD1 (5 bases). Trimming stripped 4 bases from V and 3 bases from J, with 10 bases between. The CDR3 covers 13 residues. Per the germline V gene, CDR1 is MNHEY and CDR2 is SMNVEV (reference sequence). This CDR3 reads CASSSRGVYEQYF. Written as DNA, the CDR3 is TGTGCCAGCAGTTCTAGGGGTGTCTACGAGCAGTACTTC.

The chain has TRBV6-5 and TRBJ2-2; possibly TRBD2 for D (5 bases). The CDR3 runs to 14 residues. V gave up 2 bases and J gave up 7 bases, with 11 bases separating them. In germline, CDR1 is MNHEY, CDR2 SVGAGI. The CDR3 region has the DNA TGTGCCAGCAGTTACGGTGGGAGTTACGGGGAGCTGTTTTTT. Amino acids: CASSYGGSYGELFF.

The J gene is TRBJ2-3, the V gene TRBV4-3; D is unresolved. The CDR3 totals 11 residues. V was shortened by 2 bases and J by 4 bases, with 1 base between the two germline ends. Germline V gene data show CDR1 as LGHNA and CDR2 as YSLEER. The CDR3 sequence is CASSQSDTQYF. The CDR3 nucleotides read TGCGCCAGCAGCCAATCAGATACGCAGTATTTT.

The genes are TRBV7-9 and TRBJ1-2, with 7 bases fitting TRBD1. The CDR3 runs to 15 residues. The junction had 6 bases not matched to a gene; V was cut back by 1 base and J by 4 bases. From germline, CDR1 is SEHNR and CDR2 FQNEAQ (reference sequence). CDR3 nucleotides: TGTGCCAGCAGCTTAGATCCAGGGGGGGCCTATGGCTACACCTTC. This codes for CASSLDPGGAYGYTF.

This chain links TRBV9 with TRBJ2-1, with TRBD2 matching over 10 bases. Losses at the gene ends were 6 bases for V and 0 bases for J; bases not matched to a gene: 9. Germline V gene data show CDR1 as SGDLS and CDR2 as YYNGEE. The CDR3 has 17 amino acids. CDR3: CASKRLAGSSSYNEQFF. The CDR3 nucleotides read TGTGCCAGCAAGAGACTAGCGGGTTCGAGCTCCTACAATGAGCAGTTCTTC.

This clone has just one count. The V and J genes are TRBV7-9 and TRBJ1-2; D gene ambiguous. The CDR3 is 15 residues long. CDR1 is SEHNR and CDR2 is FQNEAQ in the germline V gene (reference sequence). Between the trimmed V and J ends, which lost 0 bases and 4 bases, there was a span of 12 bases. CDR3 protein: CASSLASGPSYGYTF. The DNA for the CDR3 is TGTGCCAGCAGCTTAGCCTCCGGGCCTAGCTATGGCTACACCTTC.

The chain carries TRBV25-1 and TRBJ1-4, with D possibly being TRBD1 (5 bases). Trimming left V 8 bases short and J 7 bases short, with 14 bases between. The CDR3 covers 13 residues. Looked up from germline, CDR1 is MGHDK and CDR2 is SYGVNS. The CDR3 DNA follows: TGTGCCAGCCAGGGCGCGCGGAGTGAAAAACTGTTTTTT. Translated: CASQGARSEKLFF.

The chain carries TRBV4-2 and TRBJ2-1, with TRBD2 identical over 8 bases. The CDR3 contains 18 residues. V trimming: 1 base; J trimming: 4 bases; junction bases outside the gene matches: 12. Germline V gene lookup returns CDR1 LGHNA and CDR2 YNFKEQ. CDR3 amino acids: CASSQATGKREPYNEQFF. DNA of the CDR3: TGTGCCAGCAGCCAAGCCACCGGAAAGCGGGAGCCATACAATGAGCAGTTCTTC.

V gene TRBV27 combines with J gene TRBJ2-7, with TRBD2 matching 11 bases. CDR1 and CDR2 (germline): MNHEY, SMNVEV (reference sequence). The CDR3 is 19 residues long. V was pared by 3 bases and J by 2 bases, with 15 bases of the junction left unmatched. The CDR3 region is CASSFVVSHGTSGPYEQYF. Written as DNA, the CDR3 is TGTGCCAGCAGTTTTGTGGTCAGCCATGGGACTAGCGGACCCTACGAGCAGTACTTC.

The J gene is TRBJ2-3, the V gene TRBV30; TRBD2 matches 11 bases. V gave up 0 bases and J gave up 7 bases; unmatched junction bases: 12. This CDR3 is built from 17 residues. CDR1 and CDR2 (germline): GTSNPN, SVGIG (reference sequence). The CDR3 sequence is CAWSVVRVSGRVNTQYF. The CDR3 DNA follows: TGTGCCTGGAGTGTTGTCAGGGTTAGCGGGAGGGTGAATACGCAGTATTTT.

The chain uses TRBV15 and TRBJ2-5; 9 nucleotides line up with TRBD1. This CDR3 has 15 amino acids. Germline V gene sequence: CDR1 LNHNV, CDR2 YYDKDF (reference sequence). The J segment lost 5 bases and the V segment lost 1 base, leaving 5 bases of the junction unmatched. In nucleotides, the CDR3 is TGTGCCACCAGCAGAGGTACAGGGGGCGCGGAGACCCAGTACTTC. This translates into CATSRGTGGAETQYF.

The rearrangement joins TRBV28 to TRBJ1-5; tentative D call: TRBD1 (5 bases). V dropped 8 bases and J dropped 0 bases, with 17 bases sitting between them. The CDR3 is 16 amino acids. Germline assignment: CDR1 MDHEN and CDR2 SYDVKM. The CDR3 here is CASYSGGRYSNQPQHF. For the CDR3, the DNA is TGTGCCAGCTATAGCGGGGGAAGATATAGCAATCAGCCCCAGCATTTT.

This chain links TRBV30 with TRBJ1-4; the D gene is possibly TRBD1 (5 bases). The CDR3 has 15 amino acids. The V end was cut by 0 bases, the J end by 1 base, with 9 bases between. The germline CDR1 and CDR2 sequences are GTSNPN and SVGIG (reference sequence). The chain's CDR3 is CAWSVRTLTNEKLFF. The CDR3 DNA is TGTGCCTGGAGTGTAAGGACACTAACTAATGAAAAACTGTTTTTT.

The chain has TRBV13 and TRBJ2-5; 7 bases map to TRBD2. Unmatched junction bases numbered 13, after V lost 5 bases and J lost 13 bases. The CDR3 consists of 13 residues. Germline V gives CDR1 PRHDT, CDR2 FYEKMQ (reference sequence). CDR3 sequence reads: CASSLAFRGDLYF. CDR3 in DNA: TGTGCCAGCAGCCTAGCCTTCCGGGGGGATTTGTACTTC.

The chain is built from TRBV7-9 and TRBJ2-7; D unresolved. V was clipped by 4 bases and J by 7 bases, with 14 bases between them. Looked up from germline, CDR1 is SEHNR and CDR2 is FQNEAQ (reference sequence). CDR3 length: 13 residues. The CDR3 nucleotides are TGTGCCAGCAGCTCCCTACGCCTTACGGAGCAGTACTTC. Amino acids: CASSSLRLTEQYF.